These 8 T cell receptor beta chains originate from one sample sequenced in a study of lymphopenia after photon versus proton radiotherapy. The assay was immunoSEQ multiplex PCR, and TCRdb's table has in-frame clones only and misses some. This table holds about 70,000 clones, 80% to 95% found once. Sequencing used peripheral blood, obtained from a patient treated with photon-based radiotherapy. These receptors were taken from a woman in her 40s with cholangiocarcinoma.

This clone was observed once. The chain combines TRBV5-6 with TRBJ1-1; D is uncertain. This CDR3 spans 14 amino acids. From germline, CDR1 is SGHDT and CDR2 YYEEEE. With 6 bases removed from V and 3 bases from J, the gap between germline ends came to 15 bases. The CDR3 nucleotides are TGTGCCAGCACCAAAGGGTTAGCGTACACTGAAGCTTTCTTT. This codes for CASTKGLAYTEAFF.

The V gene is TRBV5-1, the J gene TRBJ2-7, with D unresolved. Germline V CDR1 and CDR2: SGHRS, YFSETQ. The length of the CDR3 is 13 residues. V lost 4 bases, J lost 5 bases, and 13 bases lay in between. The CDR3 sequence: CASSPLRLDEQYF. The CDR3 bases are TGCGCCAGCAGCCCACTACGATTGGACGAGCAGTACTTC.

This clone was observed a few times. The chain couples TRBV27 to TRBJ1-1; 8 positions agree with TRBD1. Looked up from germline, CDR1 is MNHEY and CDR2 is SMNVEV (reference sequence). The CDR3 sequence is 15 residues long. The ends lost 6 bases at V and 2 bases at J; junction bases unmatched: 8. Here the CDR3 reads CASRRGTGRNTEAFF. In nucleotides, the CDR3 is TGTGCCAGCAGACGGGGGACAGGAAGAAACACTGAAGCTTTCTTT.

The V call is TRBV6-6, the J call TRBJ2-7; D is uncertain. The germline V gene encodes CDR1 MNHNY and CDR2 SVGAGI (reference sequence). The length of the CDR3 is 15 residues. V was clipped by 0 bases and J by 6 bases, with 15 bases between them. CDR3 sequence (DNA): TGTGCCAGCAGTTACTCCGGAAACGGCCGCCTCGAGCAGTACTTC. Protein: CASSYSGNGRLEQYF.

The J gene is TRBJ2-7, the V gene TRBV29-1, with D maybe TRBD1 (6 bases). Germline values: CDR1 SQVTM, CDR2 ANQGSEA. V was pared by 4 bases and J by 9 bases, with 13 bases between. This CDR3 has 11 amino acids. In DNA form, the CDR3 reads TGCAGCGTTGTGAGGGGGACGGCGCAGTACTTC. It specifies CSVVRGTAQYF.

This chain connects TRBV30 to TRBJ1-1; 7 bases fit TRBD1. Germline loops: CDR1 GTSNPN, CDR2 SVGIG (reference sequence). CDR3 length equals 15 residues. J lost 6 bases, V lost 3 bases, and 13 bases had no gene match. CDR3 bases: TGTGCCTGGAGGGGCCAACAGGGGCCCCAGGCTGAAGCTTTCTTT. It codes for CAWRGQQGPQAEAFF.

This chain joins TRBV27 and TRBJ1-3; no clear D gene. From germline, CDR1 is MNHEY and CDR2 SMNVEV (reference sequence). This CDR3 has 14 amino acids. Trimming took off 6 bases at V and 0 bases at J, with 9 bases between the two ends. The CDR3 here is CASRVTYSGNTIYF. The CDR3 coding sequence is TGTGCCAGCAGGGTTACCTACTCTGGAAACACCATATATTTT.

This rearrangement joins TRBV29-1 to TRBJ2-5; 8 positions match TRBD1. The CDR3 spans 14 residues. Germline CDR1 reads SQVTM; CDR2 reads ANQGSEA. V trimming: 5 bases; J trimming: 5 bases; junction bases outside the gene matches: 10. DNA of the CDR3: TGCAGCGTTAAGAGCAGGGGGCCTGGGGAGACCCAGTACTTC. As protein: CSVKSRGPGETQYF.